This T cell receptor (beta chain) was documented in a study of immune heterogeneity within non-small cell lung tumors. Each sample used roughly 600 ng of genomic DNA from bulk tumor tissue. Several widely spaced biopsies per primary tumor were taken during surgery. Newly diagnosed with untreated non-small cell lung cancer, the patients underwent curative surgery. Between the trimmed V and J ends, which lost 4 bases and 8 bases, there was a span of 11 bases. The CDR3 has 13 residues. Many counts were recorded for this clonotype. The TCR beta CDR3 region was amplified by multiplex PCR employing 32 V and 13 J primers. TCRdb reprocessed the multiplex PCR reads via MiXCR and lists one record per CDR3 protein. The data contain around 9,600 distinct CDR3 sequences, 30% to 35% of them singletons.

The sequenced sample consisted of lung tumor tissue. The clonotype was recovered from a man aged 55 to 70 with non-small cell lung cancer. This chain uses TRBV12-3 or TRBV12-4 with TRBJ1-4; D is possibly TRBD1 (5 bases). DNA of the CDR3: TGTGCCAGCAGTTCAAGGGGTGGGGAAAAACTGTTTTTT. Amino acid sequence: CASSSRGGEKLFF.